The next 16 T cell receptor beta chains were all read from a single sample in a study of glioma-infiltrating T cells. The iRepertoire nested amplicon-rescue multiplex PCR amplified TCR alpha and beta CDR3s from RNA. TCRdb called the multiplex PCR reads again in MiXCR, with one record for every CDR3 protein. This table holds 150,000 or so distinct CDR3 sequences, roughly two fifths found once. The specimen was glioma tissue, nonneoplastic brain tissue, or PBMCs (not recorded which). These receptors all come from a human donor with low-grade glioma or glioblastoma, undergoing nonglioma brain surgery, or in good health (not recorded which).

This clonotype came up a few times. The J gene is TRBJ2-3, the V gene TRBV20-1; D perhaps matches TRBD1 (5 bases). Trimming shortened V by 3 bases and J by 2 bases, and 15 bases separated the two germline ends. The CDR3 contains 15 residues. Germline-derived CDR1 and CDR2 are DFQATT and SNEGSKA (reference sequence). The CDR3 DNA sequence: TGCAGTGCTAGTTGGGCTTGGGGCCTCACAGATACGCAGTATTTT. This gives the protein CSASWAWGLTDTQYF.

J is TRBJ1-2 and V is TRBV12-3 or TRBV12-4, with 7 bases aligning to TRBD1. The ends lost 6 bases at V and 4 bases at J; junction bases unmatched: 8. The CDR3 spans 14 residues. The CDR3 DNA reads TGTGCCAGCAGCTTGACAGGGCTAGCCTATGGCTACACCTTC. Protein sequence: CASSLTGLAYGYTF.

The chain has TRBV6-5 and TRBJ1-1, with 11 nucleotides matching TRBD1. J gave up 4 bases and V 7 bases, and 5 bases lay outside the gene matches. This CDR3 comprises 14 residues. CDR1 and CDR2 from the germline V gene are MNHEY and SVGAGI. CDR3 in DNA: TGTGCCAGCAAAACGGGGACAGGGGGCACTGAAGCTTTCTTT. Protein product: CASKTGTGGTEAFF.

This chain joins TRBV25-1 and TRBJ2-4; TRBD1 is a possible D gene (5 bases). This CDR3 comprises 13 residues. V was pared by 9 bases and J by 0 bases, with 9 bases between. From germline, CDR1 is MGHDK and CDR2 SYGVNS. The CDR3 sequence is CARSDRAKNIQYF. The CDR3 DNA is TGTGCCAGGTCCGACAGAGCCAAAAACATTCAGTACTTC.

This clonotype has more than one count but fewer than ten. CDR3 region: CASSSPGTSPLHF. In DNA, the CDR3 is TGTGCCAGCAGTTCCCCAGGGACTTCACCCCTCCACTTT. The chain employs TRBV27 and TRBJ1-6; maybe TRBD1 (5 bases). CDR3 size: 13 residues. Germline CDR1 and CDR2: MNHEY and SMNVEV (reference sequence). V lost 4 bases to trimming and J lost 9 bases, with 10 bases between them.

J is TRBJ1-6 and V is TRBV6-5; a weak D match, TRBD1 (5 bases). The CDR3 totals 16 residues. The germline CDR1 and CDR2 sequences are MNHEY and SVGAGI. Trimming removed 6 bases from V and 0 bases from J, with 12 bases in between. CDR3 protein: CASRGGHTSYNSPLHF. The CDR3 DNA reads as TGTGCCAGCAGGGGTGGACACACCTCCTATAATTCACCCCTCCACTTT.

This chain's CDR3 is CASSLAGRGQETQYF. DNA for the CDR3: TGTGCCAGCAGCTTGGCCGGGAGAGGCCAAGAGACCCAGTACTTC. The rearrangement links TRBV5-4 to TRBJ2-7, with D tentatively TRBD2 (6 bases). The assigned J gene may be wrong: the sequence end matches TRBJ2-5 better. CDR3 length equals 15 residues. Germline CDR1 reads SGHNT; CDR2 reads YYREEE (reference sequence).

The table lists this clonotype with a few counts. The rearrangement joins TRBV20-1 to TRBJ2-7, with D maybe TRBD1 (7 bases). The CDR3 is made up of 14 amino acids. Trimming removed 0 bases at V and 7 bases at J, with 16 bases between. The V gene's germline CDR1 is DFQATT and CDR2 SNEGSKA (reference sequence). DNA of the CDR3: TGCAGTGCTAGAGATGAAGACAGGGCGGGGGAGCAGTACTTC. This sequence encodes CSARDEDRAGEQYF.

The table lists this clonotype with a few counts. The chain employs TRBV15 and TRBJ1-2; maybe TRBD1 (5 bases). V lost 0 bases and J 4 bases, leaving 9 bases between the germline ends. CDR1 and CDR2 from the germline V gene are LNHNV and YYDKDF (reference sequence). This CDR3 has 14 residues. The CDR3 protein is CATSRDTGGYGYTF. In DNA form, the CDR3 reads TGTGCCACCAGCAGAGATACGGGGGGCTATGGCTACACCTTC.

The chain uses TRBV20-1 and TRBJ1-1; the D gene is possibly TRBD1 (5 bases). CDR1 is DFQATT and CDR2 is SNEGSKA in the germline V gene (reference sequence). Trimming pared 6 bases from V and 0 bases from J, leaving 8 bases between. This CDR3 region has 12 residues. CDR3 DNA: TGCAGTGCCATGACAGTGAACACTGAAGCTTTCTTT. Protein product: CSAMTVNTEAFF.

J is TRBJ1-1 and V is TRBV11-2; the match to TRBD1 covers 9 bases. The CDR3 length is 11 residues. Germline V gives CDR1 SGHAT, CDR2 FQNNGV. V was clipped by 4 bases and J by 11 bases; unmatched bases: 2. CDR3 coding DNA: TGTGCCAGCAGCTCCGGACAGGGGGCTTTCTTT. Its protein is CASSSGQGAFF.

This clonotype was found a few times. The V and J genes are TRBV7-2 and TRBJ2-3; 9 nucleotides agree with TRBD2. This CDR3 is 13 amino acids long. V lost 6 bases to trimming and J lost 2 bases; unmatched junction nucleotides: 0. Germline V lookup: CDR1 SGHTA, CDR2 FQGNSA. In DNA form, the CDR3 reads TGTGCCAGCAGGGGACTAGCCACAGATACGCAGTATTTT. Amino acid sequence: CASRGLATDTQYF.

Concerning this clonotype itself: This CDR3 is missing its conserved last phenylalanine or tryptophan, likely due to a read error. The rearrangement links TRBV7-8 to TRBJ2-1; D ambiguous. The CDR3 consists of 15 residues. Germline V CDR1 and CDR2: SGHVS, FQNEAQ. Trimming took off 1 base at V and 6 bases at J, with 13 bases between the two ends. In nucleotides, the CDR3 is TGTGCCAGCAGCTTAGGCAGTACTGACTCCAATGAGCAGTTCCTC. It codes for CASSLGSTDSNEQFL.

The chain uses TRBV11-2 and TRBJ2-1, with D possibly matching TRBD2 (6 bases). Germline V gene lookup returns CDR1 SGHAT and CDR2 FQNNGV. The CDR3 runs to 13 residues. V was clipped by 4 bases and J by 6 bases, with 10 bases between them. The CDR3: CASSSGLRNEQFF. CDR3 DNA: TGTGCCAGCAGCTCCGGACTACGCAATGAGCAGTTCTTC.

V usage is TRBV7-2 and J usage is TRBJ2-7; tentative D call: TRBD2 (6 bases). V was shortened by 2 bases and J by 1 base, with 12 bases between the two germline ends. The CDR3 sequence is 15 residues long. Germline lookup yields CDR1 SGHTA and CDR2 FQGNSA. The chain's CDR3 is CASSLFDGGSYEQYF. The CDR3, as DNA: TGTGCCAGCAGCTTATTTGATGGAGGGTCCTACGAGCAGTACTTC. Complete variable domain (other parts from reference TRBV7-2 and TRBJ2-7): GAGVSQSPSNKVTEKGKDVELRCDPISGHTALYWYRQSLGQGLEFLIYFQGNSAPDKSGLPSDRFSAERTGGSVSTLTIQRTQQEDSAVYLCASSLFDGGSYEQYFGPGTRLTVT.

V usage is TRBV15 and J usage is TRBJ2-5, with a weak D call TRBD1 (5 bases). The germline V gene encodes CDR1 LNHNV and CDR2 YYDKDF (reference sequence). The CDR3 has 15 residues. V lost 1 base and J 5 bases, leaving 14 bases between the germline ends. DNA of the CDR3: TGTGCCACCAGCAGAGGGTCAGGGATCGTGGAGACCCAGTACTTC. It encodes CATSRGSGIVETQYF. Supplemented by reference TRBV15 and TRBJ2-5, the full variable domain reads DAMVIQNPRYQVTQFGKPVTLSCSQTLNHNVMYWYQQKSSQAPKLLFHYYDKDFNNEADTPDNFQSRRPNTSFCFLDIRSPGLGDTAMYLCATSRGSGIVETQYFGPGTRLLVL.